This TCR beta chain is from a study of PD-1 blockade in mismatch repair-deficient tumors (dated by TCRdb to 2016 to 2017). At the level of the whole study: Between September 2013 and 2016, the trial enrolled 85 to 100 consecutive patients with 12 mismatch repair-deficient cancer types, every one of whom had been previously treated and was progressing. Tumor-associated T cell clones were tracked in the peripheral blood of patients responding to PD-1 blockade by deep sequencing of TCR CDR3 regions. Summary of the overall study and its limitations: Rapid expansion after pembrolizumab followed by contraction, generally before radiologic responses, was shown by tumor-resident clones, which were often undetectable in blood before treatment.

Counted from cysteine to phenylalanine, this CDR3 has 17 amino acids. The retained sequence is limited to the CDR3, 51 bases, with the frame set at the first base. The germline ends are 22 bases apart after V is trimmed by 5 bases and J by 3 bases. According to the germline V gene (reference sequence), CDR1 reads MNHEY and CDR2 reads SMNVEV. About this clone itself: No antigen is known for it. No per-base quality is available; no much larger clone lies one base away.

The library was generated by the immunoSEQ multiplex PCR assay. In TCRdb, the immuneACCESS table is reduced to in-frame sequences with V and J assigned. These tables do not hold every clone; where another copy was compared, an unresolved V gene accounts for under half, and the others remain unexplained. The sample table lists roughly 50,000 clones, about 80% of them with a count of one. Of the sample, 3.3% is held by the ten largest clones. Mismatch repair deficiency in every enrolled patient was established by polymerase chain reaction or immunohistochemistry. Three patients who responded to pembrolizumab therapy underwent TCR sequencing. Pembrolizumab PD-1 blockade was prospectively tested in advanced mismatch repair-deficient cancers, regardless of tissue of origin, in the phase II trial. Peripheral blood T cell samples were collected serially, before PD-1 blockade began and at several time points afterward. Blood sampling times were expressed in weeks after the first pembrolizumab dose.

Sequenced material: peripheral blood, taken 4 weeks after starting pembrolizumab. The sequence joins TRBV27 to TRBJ1-2; the D region possibly corresponds to TRBD1 (6 bases align). The receptor comes from an adult with mismatch repair-deficient cancer. The CDR3 protein sequence reads: CASSPRASSRGYYGYTF. Read as DNA, the sequence is TGTGCCAGCAGTCCCAGGGCTTCCTCCAGGGGTTACTATGGCTACACCTTC.